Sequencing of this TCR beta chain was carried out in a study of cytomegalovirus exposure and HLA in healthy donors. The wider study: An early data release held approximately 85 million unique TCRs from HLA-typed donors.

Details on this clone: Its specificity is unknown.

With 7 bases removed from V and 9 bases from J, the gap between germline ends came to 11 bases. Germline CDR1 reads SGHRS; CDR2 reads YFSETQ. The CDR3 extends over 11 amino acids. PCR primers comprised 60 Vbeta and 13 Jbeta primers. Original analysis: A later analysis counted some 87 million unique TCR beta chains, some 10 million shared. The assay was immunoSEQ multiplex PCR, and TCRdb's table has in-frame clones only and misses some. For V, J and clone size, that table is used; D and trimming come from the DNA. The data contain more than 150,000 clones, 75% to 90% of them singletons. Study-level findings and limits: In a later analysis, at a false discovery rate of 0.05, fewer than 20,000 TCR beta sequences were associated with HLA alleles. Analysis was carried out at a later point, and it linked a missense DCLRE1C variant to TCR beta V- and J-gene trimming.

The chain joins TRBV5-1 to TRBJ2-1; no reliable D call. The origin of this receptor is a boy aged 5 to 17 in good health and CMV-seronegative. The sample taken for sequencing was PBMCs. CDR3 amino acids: CASLRGSEQFF. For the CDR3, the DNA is TGCGCCAGCCTGCGCGGTAGTGAGCAGTTCTTC.